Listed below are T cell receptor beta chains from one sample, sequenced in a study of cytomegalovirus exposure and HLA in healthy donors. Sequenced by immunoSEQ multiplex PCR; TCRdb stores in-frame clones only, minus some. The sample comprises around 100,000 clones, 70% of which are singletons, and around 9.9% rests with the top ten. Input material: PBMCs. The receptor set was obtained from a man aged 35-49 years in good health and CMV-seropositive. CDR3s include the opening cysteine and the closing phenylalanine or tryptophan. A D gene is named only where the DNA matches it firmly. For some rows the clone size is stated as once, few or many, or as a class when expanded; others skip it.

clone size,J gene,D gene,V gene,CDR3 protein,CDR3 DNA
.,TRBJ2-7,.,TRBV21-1,CASSKEGDRNSYEQYF,TGTGCCAGCAGCAAAGAGGGGGACAGGAACTCCTACGAGCAGTACTTC
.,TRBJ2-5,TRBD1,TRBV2,CASSVDRGRGETQYF,TGTGCCAGCAGCGTAGACAGGGGGCGCGGAGAGACCCAGTACTTC
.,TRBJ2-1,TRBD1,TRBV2,CASSDRENNEQFF,TGTGCCAGCAGCGACAGGGAGAACAATGAGCAGTTCTTC
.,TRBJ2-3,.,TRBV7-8,CASSSVSGQGTDTQYF,TGTGCCAGCAGTTCCGTATCCGGTCAGGGCACAGATACGCAGTATTTT
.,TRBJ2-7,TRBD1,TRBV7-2,CASSWRVGQGNEQYF,TGTGCCAGCAGCTGGCGGGTGGGACAGGGTAACGAGCAGTACTTC
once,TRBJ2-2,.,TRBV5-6,CASSLWWQNTGELFF,TGTGCCAGCAGCTTGTGGTGGCAGAACACCGGGGAGCTGTTTTTT
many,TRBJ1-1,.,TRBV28,CASRRTLTEAFF,TGTGCCAGCAGGCGGACTCTTACTGAAGCTTTCTTT
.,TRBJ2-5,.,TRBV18,CASSPASVRETQYF,TGTGCCAGCTCACCGGCTAGCGTTCGGGAGACCCAGTACTTC
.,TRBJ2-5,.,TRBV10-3,CAISTGETQYF,TGTGCCATTTCAACAGGGGAGACCCAGTACTTC
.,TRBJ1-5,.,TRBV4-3,CASSQSFGSRGNQPQHF,TGCGCCAGCAGCCAAAGTTTCGGAAGTCGAGGTAATCAGCCCCAGCATTTT
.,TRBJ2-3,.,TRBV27,CASSRGTFTDTQYF,TGTGCCAGCAGTCGGGGGACCTTCACAGATACGCAGTATTTT
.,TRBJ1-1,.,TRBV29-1,CSVSSTVNTEAFF,TGCAGCGTTTCGTCGACAGTTAACACTGAAGCTTTCTTT
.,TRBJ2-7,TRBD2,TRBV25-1,CASSLTGGSTEQYF,TGTGCCAGCAGCCTGACGGGAGGGTCTACCGAGCAGTACTTC
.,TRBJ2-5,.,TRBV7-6,CASSLLSEARETQYF,TGTGCCAGCAGCTTGCTATCGGAGGCCCGGGAGACCCAGTACTTC
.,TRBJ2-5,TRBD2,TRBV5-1,CASSVAGAGETQYF,TGCGCCAGCAGCGTAGCGGGAGCGGGGGAGACCCAGTACTTC
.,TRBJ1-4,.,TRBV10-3,CAISEGGVDEKLFF,TGTGCCATCAGTGAAGGGGGAGTCGACGAAAAACTGTTTTTT
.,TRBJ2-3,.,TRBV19,CATKSGPSTDTQYF,TGTGCCACGAAGAGCGGGCCTAGCACAGATACGCAGTATTTT
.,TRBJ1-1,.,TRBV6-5,CASSLTATMNTEAFF,TGTGCCAGCAGTTTAACCGCCACTATGAACACTGAAGCTTTCTTT
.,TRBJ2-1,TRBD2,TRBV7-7,CASSVTSGGDNEQFF,TGTGCTAGCAGCGTCACTAGCGGGGGGGACAATGAGCAGTTCTTC
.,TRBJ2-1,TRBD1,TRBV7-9,CASSSGQVEQFF,TGTGCCAGCAGCTCTGGACAGGTTGAGCAGTTCTTC